What follows is one T cell receptor beta chain and its context. The antigen remains undetermined. V was clipped by 4 bases and J by 0 bases, with 17 bases between them. This CDR3 has 17 residues. The V gene's germline CDR1 is SGHRS and CDR2 YFSETQ. This entry belongs to a study of T-cell memory formation after mild COVID-19. Overall study findings and caveats: CD4/CD8 balance characterized clones contracting day 15 to 85, and CD4+ skew characterized later expanders. Shrinking CD4+ clones resided mostly in CM and EM, and CD8+ ones in EMRA.

TCRdb used MiXCR to reprocess the 5' RACE reads, holding one entry per CDR3 protein. Among approximately 400,000 distinct CDR3 sequences listed, approximately 24% were seen once. The sequencing sample was made of PBMCs or a T cell subset sorted from them (not recorded which). V and J are TRBV5-1 and TRBJ2-1; D remains unclear. The TCR was taken from an adult woman who had mild COVID-19 (a few samples of this study predate the infection). Cell type and time point are not known. The CDR3 loop reads CASSPRTPEYSYNEQFF. The CDR3 DNA follows: TGCGCCAGCAGCCCCCGGACCCCTGAGTACTCCTACAATGAGCAGTTCTTC.